This TCR beta chain stems from a study of breast tumors, draining lymph nodes, adjacent tissues. CDR1 and CDR2 from the germline V gene are LNHDA and SQIVND (reference sequence). This CDR3 is built from 13 residues. V lost 6 bases and J 3 bases, leaving 11 bases between the germline ends. This clonotype was seen a handful of times. TCRdb recomputed calls from the multiplex PCR reads with MiXCR, one row per CDR3 protein. The repertoire holds about 13,000 distinct CDR3 sequences, with around 57% as singletons. V gene TRBV19 combines with J gene TRBJ1-1; D possibly corresponds to TRBD1 (5 bases). This TCR was sampled from a female donor with breast cancer. Some clones in this sample may be carry-over from other donors' samples. Sequences were obtained from tumor-adjacent breast tissue. CDR3 region: CASRGEGHTEAFF. CDR3 nucleotide sequence: TGTGCCAGTAGAGGGGAGGGCCACACTGAAGCTTTCTTT.